The clone carrying this TCR beta chain was counted between two and nine times. Its target is unknown. V was clipped by 3 bases and J by 5 bases; unmatched bases: 4. The germline V gene has CDR1 SGHVS and CDR2 FNYEAQ. This CDR3 has 17 amino acids. The data originate from a study of early T cells in non-severe SARS-CoV-2 infection. Study context: Sequenced bulk RNA came from whole blood that was unsorted, and chains were unpaired.

Unique molecular identifier tags were affixed to discrete cDNA molecules. TCRdb redid the calling of the 5' RACE reads with MiXCR, one entry per CDR3 protein. The data show nearly 70,000 distinct CDR3 sequences, with approximately 4.6% seen just once and 3.5% to 4% held by the top ten. Overall study findings and caveats: Matching results from VDJdb favored anti-spike CD8 responses, leaving private and CD4 specificities undetected.

This chain uses TRBV7-6 with TRBJ2-1, with 16 bases lining up with TRBD2. The input for sequencing was whole blood, taken at baseline. The clonotype comes from an adult who was a healthcare worker with PCR-confirmed SARS-CoV-2 infection or an uninfected control (not recorded which). The donor label of this sample is uncertain. This chain's CDR3 is CASSFGTSGGVDNEQFF. The CDR3 DNA is TGTGCCAGCAGCTTCGGGACTAGCGGGGGGGTGGACAATGAGCAGTTCTTC.